Here is one TCR beta chain with its context. No antigen is known for it. Both 60 Vbeta primers and 13 Jbeta primers went into the PCR. Sequencing was performed with immunoSEQ multiplex PCR; in TCRdb, only in-frame clones are kept and a portion is missing. The table has approximately 140,000 clones, over 60% seen once; the top ten hold 1.5% to 2%. The source of the sample is a study of cytomegalovirus exposure and HLA in healthy donors. Study-wide points: Researchers counted 180 or so TCR beta chains as cytomegalovirus-associated. CMV serostatus was the only immune exposure information that was available.

The sample comprised PBMCs. This clonotype was sampled from a woman aged 18-35 years in good health and CMV-seronegative.

The CDR3 bases are TGCACCAGCAGCCAAGACCCCTCGACTAGCGGATCCTACGAGCAGTACGTC. This gives the protein CTSSQDPSTSGSYEQYV. The chain has TRBV1 and TRBJ2-7; the table gives TRBD2 as D, unverified against the DNA. TRBV1 is reported as a pseudogene. CDR3 length equals 17 residues.